A single sample gave rise to the 30 T cell receptor beta chains below, sequenced in a study of blood T cell repertoires in COVID-19. Only in-frame clones appear in the TCRdb table, and some are missing; sequencing was by immunoSEQ multiplex PCR. This table holds about 270,000 clones, approximately 90% found once. The sequenced sample consisted of PBMCs or T cells enriched from blood (not recorded which). These receptors all come from a man in his forties who had been exposed to COVID-19.

This chain links TRBV2 with TRBJ2-3, with D possibly matching TRBD2 (6 bases). The ends were cut back, 4 bases at V and 6 bases at J, with 14 bases in the middle. Germline CDR1 SNHLY, CDR2 FYNNEI. CDR3 length equals 14 residues. This CDR3 is CASSAGSATDTQYF. DNA of the CDR3: TGTGCCAGCAGTGCCGGGAGTGCGACTGATACGCAGTATTTT.

The DNA of the CDR3 is TGTGCCAGCAGGGACAGGGAGGGAGGCGGCTACACCTTC. Its translation: CASRDREGGGYTF. The genes are TRBV12-3 or TRBV12-4 and TRBJ1-2, with TRBD1 matching over 8 bases. V shed 6 bases and J 8 bases; nucleotides not matched to a gene: 8. The CDR3 extends over 13 amino acids.

V usage is TRBV5-4 and J usage is TRBJ2-7; the match to TRBD2 covers 12 bases. Per germline, CDR1 SGHNT and CDR2 YYREEE (reference sequence). This CDR3 spans 17 amino acids. Trimming at V came to 4 bases and at J to 6 bases, leaving 14 bases not matched to a gene. The CDR3 nucleotides are TGTGCCAGCAGCCTAGGACTAGCGGGAATGGGAGGCTTCGAGCAGTACTTC. Its protein product is CASSLGLAGMGGFEQYF.

V is TRBV27 and J is TRBJ2-1; weak D call: TRBD1 (5 bases). The V end lost 9 bases, the J end lost 4 bases, and 10 bases lay between the germline ends. This CDR3 has 12 residues. The germline CDR1 and CDR2 sequences are MNHEY and SMNVEV (reference sequence). CDR3: CASATGYNEQFF. CDR3 nucleotide sequence: TGTGCCAGTGCCACAGGTTACAATGAGCAGTTCTTC.

The chain links TRBV18 to TRBJ2-5; TRBD1 matches at 7 bases. In germline, CDR1 is KGHSH, CDR2 LQKENI. Unmatched junction bases numbered 3, after V lost 3 bases and J lost 2 bases. The CDR3 has 14 amino acids. The CDR3 nucleotides read TGTGCCAGCTCACCCTTGACAGGGCAAGAGACCCAGTACTTC. It yields the protein CASSPLTGQETQYF.

The chain combines TRBV5-6 with TRBJ2-1; TRBD1 aligns across 10 bases. Germline values: CDR1 SGHDT, CDR2 YYEEEE. CDR3 length: 16 amino acids. V lost 4 bases to trimming and J lost 9 bases; unmatched junction nucleotides: 13. CDR3 sequence (DNA): TGTGCCAGCAGCCTGACCACGGGGACAGGGGAGGCTGAGCAGTTCTTC. Its translation is CASSLTTGTGEAEQFF.

The chain is built from TRBV7-9 and TRBJ2-1, with a possible D match to TRBD2 (6 bases). The CDR3 covers 16 residues. Germline CDR1 reads SEHNR; CDR2 reads FQNEAQ (reference sequence). V lost 1 base, J lost 0 bases, and 10 bases lay in between. CDR3 in amino acids: CASSLGEAVSYNEQFF. The CDR3, as DNA: TGTGCCAGCAGCTTAGGGGAGGCCGTCTCCTACAATGAGCAGTTCTTC.

This chain connects TRBV11-2 to TRBJ1-1; D gene unclear. The CDR3 extends over 14 amino acids. CDR1 SGHAT and CDR2 FQNNGV come from the germline V gene. V lost 1 base and J lost 10, with 16 bases in between. The CDR3 sequence is CASSLVLGDRRAFF. CDR3 in DNA: TGTGCCAGCAGCTTAGTCCTGGGAGATAGAAGAGCTTTCTTT.

The V call is TRBV5-1, the J call TRBJ2-7; 8 bases align to TRBD1. The CDR3 has 13 amino acids. With 3 bases clipped from V and 2 bases from J, the junction kept 1 base outside the gene matches. Germline CDR1 and CDR2: SGHRS and YFSETQ. The CDR3 DNA sequence: TGCGCCAGCAGCTCGGACAGGGCCTACGAGCAGTACTTC. Protein sequence: CASSSDRAYEQYF.

This chain links TRBV5-4 with TRBJ2-2; 12 positions agree with TRBD2. The CDR3 is 16 residues long. V lost 5 bases to trimming and J lost 0 bases; unmatched junction nucleotides: 2. The germline CDR1 and CDR2 sequences are SGHNT and YYREEE (reference sequence). CDR3: CASSWTSGANTGELFF. The CDR3 DNA is TGTGCCAGCAGTTGGACTAGCGGGGCGAACACCGGGGAGCTGTTTTTT.

In nucleotides, the CDR3 is TGCGCCAGCAGCCAAAGTCCCGGGACAGGGGATCAGCCCCAGCATTTT. Translated: CASSQSPGTGDQPQHF. The J gene is TRBJ1-5, the V gene TRBV4-1; 10 nucleotides match TRBD1. The germline CDR1 and CDR2 sequences are MGHRA and YSYEKL. The CDR3 has 16 residues. Trimming cost V 2 bases and J 5 bases; bases outside gene matches: 6.

V is TRBV28 and J is TRBJ1-2, with D hard to call. Trimming took off 6 bases at V and 5 bases at J, with 13 bases between the two ends. This CDR3 is 13 amino acids long. Germline V gene lookup returns CDR1 MDHEN and CDR2 SYDVKM. The DNA for the CDR3 is TGTGCCAGCAGGACTACCCTTTCATATGGCTACACCTTC. Amino acids: CASRTTLSYGYTF.

The chain links TRBV28 to TRBJ1-5; maybe TRBD1 (5 bases). Germline-derived CDR1 and CDR2 are MDHEN and SYDVKM. This CDR3 is 15 amino acids long. V lost 5 bases and J 2 bases, leaving 13 bases between the germline ends. In DNA, the CDR3 is TGTGCCAGCAGTGTGGTGAAAGGGGGCAATCAGCCCCAGCATTTT. Encoded protein: CASSVVKGGNQPQHF.

The J gene is TRBJ2-7, the V gene TRBV11-2; 8 bases are shared with TRBD1. Germline V gives CDR1 SGHAT, CDR2 FQNNGV. The CDR3 is 18 amino acids. With 4 bases clipped from V and 3 bases from J, the junction kept 17 bases outside the gene matches. The CDR3 sequence is CASSSKHYRDRSLYEQYF. The CDR3 DNA reads as TGTGCCAGCAGCTCCAAACATTACCGGGACAGGAGTCTCTACGAGCAGTACTTC.

The V gene is TRBV7-3, the J gene TRBJ2-2; TRBD2 matches at 7 bases. Germline CDR1 SGHTA, CDR2 FQGTGA. The CDR3 has 14 amino acids. With V trimmed by 5 bases and J by 6 bases, 6 bases remained unmatched. CDR3: CASSAPLASGELFF. The CDR3 region has the DNA TGTGCCAGCAGCGCACCACTAGCGTCCGGGGAGCTGTTTTTT.

The genes are TRBV30 and TRBJ1-5, with D maybe TRBD1 (5 bases). Trimming took 0 bases from V and 6 from J, leaving 9 bases between them. The CDR3 covers 13 residues. CDR1 is GTSNPN, CDR2 SVGIG, per germline (reference sequence). CDR3 sequence: CAWSVLGVQPQHF. The CDR3 DNA reads TGTGCCTGGAGTGTGTTAGGGGTTCAGCCCCAGCATTTT.

The chain couples TRBV6-5 to TRBJ2-7; D may be TRBD2 (6 bases). Trimming cost V 6 bases and J 0 bases, with 15 bases left between them. CDR1 is MNHEY, CDR2 SVGAGI, per germline. The CDR3 covers 15 residues. The CDR3 DNA sequence: TGTGCCAGCAGCCCGGGACTTTTTAGCTCCTACGAGCAGTACTTC. This translates into CASSPGLFSSYEQYF.

The chain links TRBV9 to TRBJ2-5; 10 bases are shared with TRBD2. V lost 3 bases, J lost 5 bases, and 10 bases stayed unmatched. This CDR3 spans 16 amino acids. Germline lookup yields CDR1 SGDLS and CDR2 YYNGEE. CDR3 DNA: TGTGCCAGCAGCGCAGCGGGAGGGGGCCTGGGGGAGACCCAGTACTTC. The encoded protein is CASSAAGGGLGETQYF.

This chain links TRBV2 with TRBJ1-5; D is ambiguous. The germline V gene has CDR1 SNHLY and CDR2 FYNNEI. The CDR3 contains 13 residues. Trimming cost V 7 bases and J 4 bases, with 11 bases left between them. The CDR3 DNA sequence: TGTGCCAGCAATCGGGATTGGAATCAGCCCCAGCATTTT. The encoded protein is CASNRDWNQPQHF.

The V gene is TRBV6-5, the J gene TRBJ1-5; tentative D call: TRBD1 (6 bases). V lost 7 bases and J lost 1, with 11 bases in between. Germline V gene sequence: CDR1 MNHEY, CDR2 SVGAGI. The CDR3 runs 14 residues. CDR3 bases: TGTGCCAGCATCCTGACAGGCAGCAATCAGCCCCAGCATTTT. Encoded protein: CASILTGSNQPQHF.

The gene calls are TRBV5-6 and TRBJ1-3; D is possibly TRBD1 (5 bases). Trimming removed 4 bases from V and 2 bases from J, with 16 bases in between. This CDR3 region has 16 residues. Looked up from germline, CDR1 is SGHDT and CDR2 is YYEEEE. The CDR3 region is CASSDKGRTTGNTIYF. For the CDR3, the DNA is TGTGCCAGCAGCGATAAGGGGAGGACGACTGGAAACACCATATATTTT.

CDR3 sequence: CASRTTGTEIYQPQHF. CDR3 coding DNA: TGTGCCAGTAGGACTACCGGGACAGAAATTTATCAGCCCCAGCATTTT. The chain joins TRBV19 to TRBJ1-5, with 7 bases identical to TRBD1. The junction had 13 bases not matched to a gene; V was cut back by 6 bases and J by 5 bases. Germline assignment: CDR1 LNHDA and CDR2 SQIVND (reference sequence). This CDR3 has 16 residues.

V usage is TRBV7-9 and J usage is TRBJ2-7, with 8 bases matching TRBD1. The germline gives CDR1 SEHNR, CDR2 FQNEAQ (reference sequence). This CDR3 has 16 residues. The V and J ends lost 1 base and 2 bases, in that order; junction bases with no gene match: 7. CDR3 region: CASSLVGTGKTYEQYF. Written as DNA, the CDR3 is TGTGCCAGCAGCTTAGTTGGGACAGGAAAAACCTACGAGCAGTACTTC.

This clone has just a few counts. The chain recombines TRBV19 with TRBJ1-5; maybe TRBD1 (6 bases). Trimming removed 3 bases at V and 6 bases at J, with 12 bases between. CDR3 length: 14 residues. The germline V gene encodes CDR1 LNHDA and CDR2 SQIVND (reference sequence). This CDR3 is CASSIDRTAQPQHF. CDR3 nucleotides: TGTGCCAGTAGTATCGACAGGACCGCTCAGCCCCAGCATTTT.

This chain links TRBV28 with TRBJ1-2; no firm D call. V dropped 2 bases and J dropped 4 bases, with 11 bases sitting between them. The germline gives CDR1 MDHEN, CDR2 SYDVKM. CDR3 length: 14 residues. The CDR3 coding sequence is TGTGCCAGCAGTTTAAGCCCGGAGGGCTATGGCTACACCTTC. Translation: CASSLSPEGYGYTF.

This clone appeared a single time. V is TRBV9 and J is TRBJ2-7, with D possibly TRBD2 on 6 matching bases. In germline, CDR1 is SGDLS, CDR2 YYNGEE. The V and J ends lost 2 bases and 2 bases respectively, with 17 bases between them. The CDR3 totals 16 residues. This CDR3 reads CASSVAAGGKAYEQYF. The CDR3, as DNA: TGTGCCAGCAGCGTCGCCGCCGGGGGAAAGGCCTACGAGCAGTACTTC.

This clone has only one observation. The chain has TRBV10-3 and TRBJ2-1, with 8 bases that match TRBD2. Trimming removed 0 bases from V and 7 bases from J; junction bases left unmatched: 5. The V gene's germline CDR1 is ENHRY and CDR2 SYGVKD. The CDR3 loop spans 15 amino acids. CDR3 amino acids: CAISESSGRVNEQFF. The CDR3 DNA sequence: TGTGCCATCAGTGAGTCGAGCGGGAGAGTAAATGAGCAGTTCTTC.

The chain joins TRBV13 to TRBJ1-6; D is unclear. Germline assignment: CDR1 PRHDT and CDR2 FYEKMQ (reference sequence). This CDR3 spans 15 amino acids. Trimming stripped 6 bases from V and 3 bases from J, with 12 bases between. CDR3 region: CASSPGVDYNSPLHF. CDR3 in DNA: TGTGCCAGCAGTCCCGGGGTGGACTATAATTCACCCCTCCACTTT.

The genes are TRBV7-9 and TRBJ1-2, with TRBD1 as a possible D gene (6 bases). Looked up from germline, CDR1 is SEHNR and CDR2 is FQNEAQ (reference sequence). The CDR3 is 14 residues long. Trimming pared 4 bases from V and 5 bases from J, leaving 14 bases between. CDR3 sequence reads: CASSSRGGLYGYTF. The CDR3 nucleotides are TGTGCCAGCAGCTCCCGGGGGGGCTTGTATGGCTACACCTTC.

The rearrangement links TRBV7-2 to TRBJ2-7; 8 nucleotides match TRBD2. The CDR3 covers 15 residues. V lost 1 base to trimming and J lost 6 bases; unmatched junction nucleotides: 8. Germline V gene lookup returns CDR1 SGHTA and CDR2 FQGNSA. The CDR3 bases are TGTGCCAGCAGCTTAGGCGCGGGAGGCGTCTCCGAGCAGTACTTC. Its protein is CASSLGAGGVSEQYF.